These T cell receptor beta chains were read from a single sample in a study of blood T cell repertoires in COVID-19. Some clones are missing from TCRdb's copy, which holds only in-frame ones; the method was immunoSEQ multiplex PCR. This table has some 120,000 clones, over 80% appearing once. The sample was peripheral blood. The receptors were gathered from a man in his sixties or seventies with acute or convalescent COVID-19. Both conserved end residues are part of each CDR3. D genes are given only for firm matches. Not all rows give a size; the values are once, few, many and, for expanded clones, a class.

TGTGCCAGCAGTAACTACGGGATAGCTCGGGAGACCCAGTACTTC CASSNYGIARETQYF TRBJ2-5 - TRBV2 -
TGCGCCAGCAGCCAAACCCGCGCCCAGACCCAGTACTTC CASSQTRAQTQYF TRBJ2-5 - TRBV5-1 -
TGTGCCATCGTATGGGGGGTGGACACTGAAGCTTTCTTT CAIVWGVDTEAFF TRBJ1-1 - TRBV10-3 -
TGTGCCAGCAGCCAAGCCCAGGGACAGTCGACTTTAGCCAAAAACATTCAGTACTTC CASSQAQGQSTLAKNIQYF TRBJ2-4 TRBD1 TRBV4-2 -
TGTGCCAGCAGTCCGGGCCGGGACAGGGGGCCCTTTCACGGCGAGCAGTACTTC CASSPGRDRGPFHGEQYF TRBJ2-7 TRBD1 TRBV27 -
TGTGCCAGCAGTATGGGACAAGGGGTCCCCCAGCATTTT CASSMGQGVPQHF TRBJ1-5 - TRBV12-3/TRBV12-4 -
TGTGCCAGCAGCCGGACAGGGTATGGCACTGAAGCTTTCTTT CASSRTGYGTEAFF TRBJ1-1 TRBD1 TRBV7-9 -
TGCGCCAGCAGCGGGACAGCCTACGAGCAGTACTTC CASSGTAYEQYF TRBJ2-7 TRBD1 TRBV10-1 -
TGTGCCAGCAGCAGGACAGGAGTCTATGGCTACACCTTC CASSRTGVYGYTF TRBJ1-2 TRBD1 TRBV3-1/TRBV3-2 -
TGTGCCAGCAGCTTGGCCAGTCTTCCTAGCAATCAGCCCCAGCATTTT CASSLASLPSNQPQHF TRBJ1-5 - TRBV5-6 few
TGTGCCCTCGAGACAGGGTATGGCACTGAAGCTTTCTTT CALETGYGTEAFF TRBJ1-1 TRBD1 TRBV30 few
TGTGCCAGCAGCTTAGCCATACCCTCGGGGGATGGCTACACCTTC CASSLAIPSGDGYTF TRBJ1-2 - TRBV7-8 -
TGTGCCAGCAGCTCGAGGGGGCCAGATACGCAGTATTTT CASSSRGPDTQYF TRBJ2-3 TRBD1 TRBV7-9 many
TGTGCCAGCAGCCAAGGGCCGGGGGAGACCCAGTACTTC CASSQGPGETQYF TRBJ2-5 - TRBV4-2 -
TGTGCCAGCAGTGAAGGGGGGGGCAAGGCGTATGGACAGTATTTT CASSEGGGKAYGQYF TRBJ2-3 - TRBV2 -
TGTGCCAGCTGCCCCCCTTCGGGGAAGGGCAATCAGCCCCAGCATTTT CASCPPSGKGNQPQHF TRBJ1-5 - TRBV28 -
TGTGCCAGCAGAAACCGGGACAGGTTACAATCCGAGCAGTTCTTC CASRNRDRLQSEQFF TRBJ2-1 TRBD1 TRBV7-2 few
TGTGCCAGCAGTCCCCAGACAGGGTCAAGATGGGTGGCTTTCTTT CASSPQTGSRWVAFF TRBJ1-1 TRBD1 TRBV27 -
TGTGCCAGCAGTAACAGGGGAAGCTCACCCCTCCACTTT CASSNRGSSPLHF TRBJ1-6 TRBD1 TRBV6-5 many
TGTGCCAGCAGCCCTGCCCGGGATGATCAGCCCCAGCATTTT CASSPARDDQPQHF TRBJ1-5 - TRBV28 -
TGCAGCGGGGGACTAGCGGCAGAGACCCAGTACTTC CSGGLAAETQYF TRBJ2-5 TRBD2 TRBV29-1 -
TGTGCCACCAGCACGACACAGAGCTCCTACAATGAGCAGTTCTTC CATSTTQSSYNEQFF TRBJ2-1 - TRBV15 -
TGCGCCAGCAGCCGGGACAGGGGTACTGAAGCTTTCTTT CASSRDRGTEAFF TRBJ1-1 TRBD1 TRBV5-1 few
TGTGCCAGCAGTCCCGCAGGGGTAGGAAATGAAAAACTGTTTTTT CASSPAGVGNEKLFF TRBJ1-4 - TRBV28 -
TGTGCCAGCAGCTCCAGCGTGGGACAGGGGTTAGGCTACACCTTC CASSSSVGQGLGYTF TRBJ1-2 TRBD1 TRBV7-9 -
TGTGCCATCAGTGGGCACCGGGACACCAACATTCAGTACTTC CAISGHRDTNIQYF TRBJ2-4 - TRBV10-3 -
TGTGCCAGCAGTGAAGCGGCAGGAGGCACAAGCAATCAGCCCCAGCATTTT CASSEAAGGTSNQPQHF TRBJ1-5 - TRBV6-1 -
TGTGCCAGCAGCCAAGATCGGCACAGGGATGCGCTAGCGGGGTCTGGGGCCAACGTCCTGACTTTC CASSQDRHRDALAGSGANVLTF TRBJ2-6 TRBD2 TRBV4-2 -